This T cell receptor (beta chain) was profiled in a study of OX40 agonist ivuxolimab in advanced cancers. Study overall: Three patients showed partial responses: one hepatocellular carcinoma and two cutaneous melanoma cases. Whole-study findings and limits: Undetermined was the antigen specificity of the expanded peripheral T cells.

Here immunoSEQ multiplex PCR was the method, and the copy in TCRdb shows in-frame clones only, minus some. The sample holds tens of thousands of clones, 91% seen once. Germline assignment: CDR1 MNHNY and CDR2 SVGAGI (reference sequence). CDR3 length equals 14 residues. The V gene lost 0 bases and the J gene lost 0 bases, with 3 bases spanning the gap. Notes on this clone: Its matching antigen is unknown.

The source material was CD4+ or CD8+ T cells sorted from blood, sampled in a trial of the OX40 agonist ivuxolimab. The sequence was obtained from an adult with an advanced solid tumor such as melanoma, head and neck, liver or kidney cancer. V is TRBV6-6 and J is TRBJ1-5, with no clear D. CDR3 nucleotides: TGTGCCAGCAGTTACTCCCGTAGCAATCAGCCCCAGCATTTT. Protein product: CASSYSRSNQPQHF.